Described below is a single TCR beta chain sequence and its context. The entry originates in a study of CD8+ T cells in alopecia areata. As the sequencing template, cDNA was produced by extracting RNA and reverse transcribing it. Repertoires were generated with immunoSEQ multiplex PCR, while TCRdb's copy carries only in-frame clones and drops some. Of 150,000 to 200,000 clones listed, approximately 59% were seen once; the top ten hold roughly 14%. Trimming removed 7 bases at V and 4 bases at J, with 13 bases between. The V gene's germline CDR1 is SQVTM and CDR2 ANQGSEA. CDR3 length equals 12 residues.

This rearrangement joins TRBV29-1 to TRBJ1-2; possible D gene TRBD1, 5 bases. Sequencing used CD4+ T cells sorted from blood, obtained at week 0. The receptor was isolated from a human donor with alopecia areata. CDR3 nucleotide sequence: TGCAGCGGTCTCAGGGAATCCTATGGCTACACCTTC. Its protein is CSGLRESYGYTF.